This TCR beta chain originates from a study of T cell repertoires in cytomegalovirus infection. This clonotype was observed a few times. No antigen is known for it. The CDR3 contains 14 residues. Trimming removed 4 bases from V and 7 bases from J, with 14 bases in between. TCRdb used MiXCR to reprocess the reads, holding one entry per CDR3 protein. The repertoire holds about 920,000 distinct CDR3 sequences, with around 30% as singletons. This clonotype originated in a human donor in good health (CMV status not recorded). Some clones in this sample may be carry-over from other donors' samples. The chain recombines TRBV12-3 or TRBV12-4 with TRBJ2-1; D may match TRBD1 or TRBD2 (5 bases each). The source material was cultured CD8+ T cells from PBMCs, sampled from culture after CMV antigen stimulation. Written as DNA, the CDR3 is TGTGCCAGCAGTTACACCCCTTGGGGGAATGAGCAGTTCTTC. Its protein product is CASSYTPWGNEQFF.